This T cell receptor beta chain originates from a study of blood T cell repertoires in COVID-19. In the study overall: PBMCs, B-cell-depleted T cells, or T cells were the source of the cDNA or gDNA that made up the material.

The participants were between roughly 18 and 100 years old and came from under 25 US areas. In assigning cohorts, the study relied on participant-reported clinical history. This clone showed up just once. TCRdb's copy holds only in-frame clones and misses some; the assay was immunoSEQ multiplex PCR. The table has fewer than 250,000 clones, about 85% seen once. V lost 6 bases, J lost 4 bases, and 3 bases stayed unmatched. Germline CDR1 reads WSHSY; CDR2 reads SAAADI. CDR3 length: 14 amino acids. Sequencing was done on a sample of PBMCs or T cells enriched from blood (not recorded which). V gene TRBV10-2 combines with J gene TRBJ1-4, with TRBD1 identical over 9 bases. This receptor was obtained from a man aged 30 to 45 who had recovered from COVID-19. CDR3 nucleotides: TGCGCCAGCAGGAAGACAGGGGGTAATGAAAAACTGTTTTTT. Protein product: CASRKTGGNEKLFF.